The entry below gives a single T cell receptor beta chain sequence along with its context. Which antigen it targets is not known. There are no base qualities to consult, and no much larger clone falls within one base. Sequences GTSNPN (CDR1) and SVGIG (CDR2) are obtained from the germline V gene (reference sequence). The CDR3 starts with the cysteine, ends with the phenylalanine, and has 13 residues. Only the CDR3 region is kept as DNA, spanning 39 bases read in frame from base 1. The junction carries 12 bases between V and J, which are trimmed by 2 bases and 5 bases respectively. Inclusion was restricted to participants for whom at least one PBMC sample before ART initiation and at least two post-ART samples were available. Treatment was received in the United States of America by all participants with HIV. Before DNA extraction, cryopreserved samples of 1-10 million PBMC were thawed and washed. At the time of the earliest PBMC sample for each participant with HIV, ages ranged from roughly 20 to 60 years. PBMC samples from each participant spanned 1-4 timepoints before ART initiation and 2-8 timepoints after ART initiation, with a median of 7 samples. Serial HIV viral load, CD4+ T-cell count, ART history and demographic data were obtained for every participant. Using a Qiagen kit on a QIAcube, genomic DNA was extracted from unsorted PBMC, with samples processed in batches of 12.

The record originates from a study of long-term antiretroviral therapy in people with HIV (dated by TCRdb to 2021 to 2024). Describing the broader study: The earliest samples were collected approximately a decade before the 2015 WHO recommendation for immediate ART, a period when ART was typically delayed until CD4 counts fell. This retrospective serial study examined whether starting ART and sustained HIV suppression were associated with changes in the composition and diversity of the TRB repertoire in peripheral blood. A total of roughly 200 cryopreserved PBMC samples were contributed to the cohort by 30 adults with confirmed HIV infection, with samples collected serially over a mean of approximately 6 years (range 1-12). Eleven of the 30 participants with HIV were female. No cross-contamination during QIAcube processing was seen in test extractions of a monoclonal T-cell line run alongside 33 polyclonal samples.

The immunoSEQ hsTCRB v3.0 assay was used at survey level resolution for TRB variable region sequencing. TRB sequencing targeted a depth of about 40,000-55,000 T-cell genomes per sample. Pooled TRB libraries were sequenced on an Illumina MiSeq with a v3 150-cycle kit. On the authors' methods: Analysis of repertoires was carried out in R inside a reproducible Nextflow workflow spanning QC, data transformation and analysis. LymphoSeq2, an R package for AIRR-Seq data exploration, was used to implement custom analyses. Four samples that produced fewer than 5000 total TRB sequences were removed, so 200 or so HIV repertoires were analyzed. Among the 180 to 200 HIV repertoires that were kept, almost 60 were collected before ART initiation and 120 to 140 were collected after ART initiation. Repertoires were downsampled to 5000 TRB nucleotide sequences, with summary statistics averaged over 100 downsampling iterations. TRB sequences were retained for analysis only if CDR3 regions of at least seven amino acids were present. Diversity was assessed using a clonality score derived from Shannon entropy and using the Gini coefficient. Repertoire networks linked the top 5000 CDR3 amino acid sequences whenever two sequences differed by an edit distance of one. For TRB CDR3 amino acid sequences, GLIPH2 was used to predict antigen specificity groups and MHC restriction. CDR3 amino acid sequences were matched against VDJdb and McPAS-TCR to flag known CMV, EBV, HIV or tissue antigen associations. Pre-ART, post-ART and control groups were compared with Wilcoxon signed-rank tests and Holm-Bonferroni correction. Held by TCRdb, this immuneACCESS table contains in-frame sequences only and omits some clones. Under half of the omission traces to an unresolved V gene where checked; the cause of the rest is unknown. V and J calls and clone size are as listed in that table; D and trimming were resolved from the DNA. The sample includes more than 10,000 clones, with about 74% observed a single time. Together, the top ten hold around 21% of the sample.

The paper's findings and limits, for the study overall: Unsorted PBMC were profiled instead of sorted CD4+ and CD8+ T cells because pre-ART samples had limited cell numbers. The samples were dated from about 2004 to 2018, and the ART regimens that were used may be less effective than current ART regimens. Compared with controls, HIV repertoires had narrower CDR3 length ranges, and the network structure pointed to an antigen-experienced repertoire that shifted only slightly toward naive after ART. No data were available on ART adherence, viral resistance or therapy changes, limiting inferences about post-ART repertoire changes. Limited PBMC availability meant only the TCR beta chain was sequenced, without alpha chain pairing. A significant increase in TRB diversity was found to be associated with ART initiation, although TRB diversity was observed to remain significantly below that of transplant donor controls even after long-term ART. The repertoire was dominated across all time points by expanded TRB clones identified before ART initiation, although this dominance was seen to fluctuate and to decrease in many PLHIV after ART.

The origin of this receptor is a woman between 40 and 55 years old with HIV. The material was unsorted PBMCs, obtained 0.5 years before starting antiretroviral therapy. The chain joins TRBV30 to TRBJ1-2, with the D gene not clear enough to name. The CDR3 reads CAWSSIRKYGYTF. The nucleotide sequence is given as TGTGCCTGGAGTAGTATTCGCAAATATGGCTACACCTTC.